The T cell receptor beta chain described here comes from a study of early stage breast cancer tumors. Study-level results: Blood repertoires resembled normal breast more than tumor. Bulk DNA sequencing of unsorted cells missed chain pairing and markers. Most shared enriched TCRB sequences were commonly generated ones.

This clone was seen only once. As yet, its antigen is unknown. The data were produced by immunoSEQ multiplex PCR, yet TCRdb's version contains in-frame clones alone and is incomplete. The sample has a few thousand clones, 65% to 80% seen once; the top ten hold about 26%. This CDR3 region has 15 residues. Germline V lookup: CDR1 SNHLY, CDR2 FYNNEI. The junction had 1 base not matched to a gene; V was cut back by 1 base and J by 4 bases. The sequenced material came from normal breast tissue next to the tumor. The sequence derives from a person between 60 and 70 years old with breast cancer. The rearrangement joins TRBV2 to TRBJ2-3; 11 bases line up with TRBD1. The CDR3 DNA reads TGTGCCAGCAGTGAAGGGGGACAGGGGGCAGATACGCAGTATTTT. This translates into CASSEGGQGADTQYF.